This entry lists 28 T cell receptor beta chains sequenced from one sample in a study of T-cell memory formation after mild COVID-19. One entry per CDR3 protein results from TCRdb running MiXCR on the 5' RACE reads. The sample lists roughly 500,000 distinct CDR3 sequences; just over 20% were seen once. Sequences were obtained from PBMCs or a T cell subset sorted from them (not recorded which). Every receptor here comes from an adult woman who had mild COVID-19 (a few samples of this study predate the infection). Cell type and time point are not known.

This clonotype was detected ten times or more. The rearrangement joins TRBV20-1 to TRBJ2-1; D is undetermined. Germline V CDR1 and CDR2: DFQATT, SNEGSKA (reference sequence). V was clipped by 3 bases and J by 7 bases, with 16 bases between them. The CDR3 length is 14 residues. CDR3 in amino acids: CSARAASFRNEQFF. In nucleotides, the CDR3 is TGCAGTGCTAGGGCCGCTTCTTTTCGTAATGAGCAGTTCTTC.

Only a few counts were recorded for this clonotype. The CDR3 DNA is TGTGCCAGCAGCCGCCTGGACCCCGGGGAGCTGTTTTTT. The encoded protein is CASSRLDPGELFF. The rearrangement joins TRBV3-1 to TRBJ2-2; D unclear. Germline lookup yields CDR1 LGHDT and CDR2 YNNKEL (reference sequence). The CDR3 length is 13 residues. V was shortened by 4 bases and J by 6 bases, with 9 bases between the two germline ends.

The V call is TRBV10-3, the J call TRBJ2-1, with TRBD2 matching 13 bases. The V gene's germline CDR1 is ENHRY and CDR2 SYGVKD. Trimming at V came to 8 bases and at J to 0 bases, leaving 19 bases not matched to a gene. CDR3 length equals 21 residues. The CDR3 loop reads CAIGMGAHTSGGAGSYNEQFF. Written as DNA, the CDR3 is TGTGCCATCGGGATGGGGGCCCACACTAGCGGGGGGGCCGGCTCCTACAATGAGCAGTTCTTC.

V is TRBV6-1 and J is TRBJ2-3, with 7 bases fitting TRBD2. CDR3 size: 17 residues. V was pared by 6 bases and J by 4 bases, with 16 bases of the junction left unmatched. Germline V gene sequence: CDR1 MNHNS, CDR2 SASEGT. CDR3 in DNA: TGTGCCAGCAGGGGGACTGGGCTAGCGGACCCGCCAGATACGCAGTATTTT. It encodes CASRGTGLADPPDTQYF.

This chain uses TRBV29-1 with TRBJ2-3, with 8 bases identical to TRBD1. V lost 3 bases and J lost 7; bases outside the gene matches: 6. In germline, CDR1 is SQVTM, CDR2 ANQGSEA. This CDR3 is 13 amino acids long. CDR3 sequence (DNA): TGCAGCGTTGACCGGGACAGGAGGAATACGCAGTATTTT. It specifies CSVDRDRRNTQYF.

The CDR3 DNA is TGTGCCAGCAGCCAAAGTCCGGCGATGAACACTGAAGCTTTCTTT. Encoded protein: CASSQSPAMNTEAFF. V usage is TRBV4-2 and J usage is TRBJ1-1; D is uncertain. V gave up 2 bases and J gave up 0 bases, with 10 bases separating them. The germline CDR1 and CDR2 sequences are LGHNA and YNFKEQ. CDR3 length: 15 residues.

The CDR3: CASSQNIYEQYF. CDR3 nucleotides: TGTGCCAGCAGCCAGAACATATACGAGCAGTACTTC. The rearrangement uses TRBV3-1 and TRBJ2-7; D remains unclear. The germline CDR1 and CDR2 sequences are LGHDT and YNNKEL (reference sequence). V was cut by 3 bases and J by 4 bases, with 7 bases left in between. The CDR3 consists of 12 residues.

The table lists this clonotype with a few counts. The V gene is TRBV5-1, the J gene TRBJ1-4; 7 bases are a match to TRBD1. Germline V CDR1 and CDR2: SGHRS, YFSETQ. CDR3 length equals 15 residues. The V and J ends lost 1 base and 8 bases, in that order; junction bases with no gene match: 8. DNA for the CDR3: TGCGCCAGCAGCTTGTCAGGGGACAGAGGGGAAAAACTGTTTTTT. Protein sequence: CASSLSGDRGEKLFF. Supplemented by reference TRBV5-1 and TRBJ1-4, the full variable domain reads KAGVTQTPRYLIKTRGQQVTLSCSPISGHRSVSWYQQTPGQGLQFLFEYFSETQRNKGNFPGRFSGRQFSNSRSEMNVSTLELGDSALYLCASSLSGDRGEKLFFGSGTQLSVL.

This chain joins TRBV4-3 and TRBJ2-5, with a possible D match to TRBD2 (6 bases). The V and J ends lost 1 base and 3 bases respectively, with 9 bases between them. This CDR3 comprises 14 residues. Germline V gene sequence: CDR1 LGHNA, CDR2 YSLEER. CDR3: CASSQGWGEETQYF. The CDR3 bases are TGCGCCAGCAGCCAAGGATGGGGGGAAGAGACCCAGTACTTC.

This clonotype was detected a few times. The rearrangement links TRBV6-5 to TRBJ2-5; possible D gene TRBD2, 5 bases. CDR1 is MNHEY, CDR2 SVGAGI, per germline. V was cut by 5 bases and J by 7 bases, with 14 bases left in between. There are 13 residues in the CDR3. CDR3 bases: TGTGCCAGCAGTATCCTGCTAGAGGGGACCCAGTACTTC. Amino acids: CASSILLEGTQYF.

This clonotype appeared a few times. The CDR3 DNA reads as TGTGCCAGCAGTCCCAGCGGGGGGGCGGAAGATACGCAGTATTTT. Its protein product is CASSPSGGAEDTQYF. The rearrangement links TRBV2 to TRBJ2-3; 10 bases fit TRBD2. CDR3 length: 15 amino acids. The germline CDR1 and CDR2 sequences are SNHLY and FYNNEI. Unmatched junction bases numbered 7, after V lost 5 bases and J lost 5 bases.

The V gene is TRBV20-1, the J gene TRBJ2-3, with D hard to call. Germline CDR1 is DFQATT and CDR2 is SNEGSKA (reference sequence). The CDR3 sequence is 12 residues long. Trimming shortened V by 5 bases and J by 6 bases, and 12 bases separated the two germline ends. CDR3 nucleotide sequence: TGCAGTGCTGCGATTTCTGGGGATACGCAGTATTTT. Encoded protein: CSAAISGDTQYF.

The genes are TRBV7-2 and TRBJ1-5, with D maybe TRBD1 (5 bases). Germline V gene data show CDR1 as SGHTA and CDR2 as FQGNSA. The ends were cut back, 1 base at V and 1 base at J, with 11 bases in the middle. This CDR3 is built from 16 residues. CDR3 DNA sequence: TGTGCCAGCAGCTTAGTTGGGACGATGAGCAATCAGCCCCAGCATTTT. The encoded protein is CASSLVGTMSNQPQHF. Full variable domain (outside the CDR3, taken from reference TRBV7-2 and TRBJ1-5): GAGVSQSPSNKVTEKGKDVELRCDPISGHTALYWYRQSLGQGLEFLIYFQGNSAPDKSGLPSDRFSAERTGGSVSTLTIQRTQQEDSAVYLCASSLVGTMSNQPQHFGDGTRLSIL.

This clonotype turned up a few times. V is TRBV29-1 and J is TRBJ2-3; D perhaps matches TRBD1 (6 bases). Germline loops: CDR1 SQVTM, CDR2 ANQGSEA. V lost 6 bases and J 2 bases, leaving 21 bases between the germline ends. The length of the CDR3 is 16 residues. CDR3 loop: CSVPTRRGRDTDTQYF. The CDR3 DNA reads TGCAGCGTCCCTACACGCAGGGGACGGGACACAGATACGCAGTATTTT.

The genes are TRBV29-1 and TRBJ2-3; possibly TRBD1 for D (5 bases). V dropped 7 bases and J dropped 3 bases, with 14 bases sitting between them. The CDR3 has 13 amino acids. Germline lookup yields CDR1 SQVTM and CDR2 ANQGSEA. Here the CDR3 reads CSAPFQGTDTQYF. The CDR3 region has the DNA TGCAGCGCCCCGTTCCAGGGTACAGATACGCAGTATTTT.

This clonotype was recorded a few times. The chain recombines TRBV30 with TRBJ1-6; D gene unclear. CDR1 GTSNPN and CDR2 SVGIG come from the germline V gene (reference sequence). This CDR3 is 11 amino acids long. V was pared by 2 bases and J by 14 bases, with 10 bases between. In DNA form, the CDR3 reads TGTGCCTGGAGTTCTGCGCGGACCCTCCACTTT. As protein: CAWSSARTLHF.

The chain employs TRBV6-5 and TRBJ1-1; TRBD1 matches 9 bases. The CDR3 runs to 17 residues. Germline values: CDR1 MNHEY, CDR2 SVGAGI. J was trimmed by 7 bases and V by 4 bases; bases with no gene match: 16. This CDR3 is CASSLRNRGRKRNEAFF. In DNA form, the CDR3 reads TGTGCCAGCAGTTTAAGGAACAGGGGGCGAAAAAGAAATGAAGCTTTCTTT.

This clonotype was observed a handful of times. The V gene is TRBV5-1, the J gene TRBJ2-7; D gene uncertain. Trimming cost V 3 bases and J 2 bases, with 9 bases left between them. The length of the CDR3 is 13 residues. The germline V gene has CDR1 SGHRS and CDR2 YFSETQ. The CDR3 loop is CASSSSRTYEQYF. The DNA for the CDR3 is TGCGCCAGCAGCTCTTCCCGCACCTACGAGCAGTACTTC.

This chain links TRBV5-1 with TRBJ2-3; 10 bases align to TRBD1. The germline V gene encodes CDR1 SGHRS and CDR2 YFSETQ. The CDR3 consists of 15 residues. J gave up 4 bases and V 4 bases, and 6 bases lay outside the gene matches. In nucleotides, the CDR3 is TGCGCCAGCAGCGCCGGACAGGGGGTATCAGATACGCAGTATTTT. It codes for CASSAGQGVSDTQYF.

The chain joins TRBV6-1 to TRBJ1-5; maybe TRBD1 (5 bases). The CDR3 totals 15 residues. Germline V gene lookup returns CDR1 MNHNS and CDR2 SASEGT. V was pared by 5 bases and J by 3 bases, with 14 bases between. DNA of the CDR3: TGTGCCAGCAGTCGACACAGGCAGTACAATCAGCCCCAGCATTTT. Amino acids: CASSRHRQYNQPQHF.

This clonotype was counted only a few times. CDR3 coding DNA: TGTGCCACCGCCGGGACTAATTACGAGCAGTACTTC. This sequence encodes CATAGTNYEQYF. This sequence joins TRBV24-1 and TRBJ2-7; 7 bases fit TRBD2. Germline CDR1 KGHDR, CDR2 SFDVKD. The CDR3 length is 12 residues. Trimming cost V 9 bases and J 4 bases; bases outside gene matches: 5.

The chain combines TRBV27 with TRBJ2-3, with TRBD2 matching over 7 bases. CDR3 length equals 15 residues. Germline CDR1 reads MNHEY; CDR2 reads SMNVEV (reference sequence). V was pared by 3 bases and J by 2 bases, with 5 bases of the junction left unmatched. CDR3 nucleotides: TGTGCCAGCAGTTTTTCTAGCGGATACACAGATACGCAGTATTTT. This gives the protein CASSFSSGYTDTQYF.

This CDR3 is CASSVELAVEQYF. CDR3 sequence (DNA): TGTGCCAGCAGCGTAGAACTAGCGGTTGAGCAGTACTTC. The chain carries TRBV9 and TRBJ2-7; TRBD2 agrees at 8 bases. CDR1 SGDLS and CDR2 YYNGEE come from the germline V gene. This CDR3 contains 13 residues. V shed 0 bases and J 7 bases; nucleotides not matched to a gene: 3.

Here the CDR3 DNA reads TGTGCCAGTAGCAGAACCGGGACGGCTGAAGCTTTCTTT. It translates to CASSRTGTAEAFF. The genes are TRBV19 and TRBJ1-1; weak D call: TRBD1 (5 bases). CDR3 length: 13 residues. The germline CDR1 and CDR2 sequences are LNHDA and SQIVND (reference sequence). V was pared by 6 bases and J by 6 bases, with 14 bases between.

This clonotype was found a few times. The gene calls are TRBV5-4 and TRBJ1-1, with D possibly matching TRBD1 (6 bases). Trimming pared 2 bases from V and 0 bases from J, leaving 17 bases between. This CDR3 has 17 amino acids. Germline assignment: CDR1 SGHNT and CDR2 YYREEE (reference sequence). CDR3 sequence reads: CASSFVGGITMNTEAFF. CDR3 sequence (DNA): TGTGCCAGCAGCTTCGTCGGGGGCATAACAATGAACACTGAAGCTTTCTTT.

Only a few counts were recorded for this clonotype. This rearrangement joins TRBV7-2 to TRBJ2-3, with D perhaps being TRBD1 or TRBD2 (5 bases each). The V gene's germline CDR1 is SGHTA and CDR2 FQGNSA. The ends were cut back, 3 bases at V and 11 bases at J, with 15 bases in the middle. The CDR3 is made up of 13 amino acids. CDR3 sequence: CASSFNSGTGQYF. The CDR3 DNA reads as TGTGCCAGCAGCTTTAATTCCGGGACGGGGCAGTATTTT.

This clonotype was observed at least ten times. V gene TRBV19 combines with J gene TRBJ1-5; D perhaps matches TRBD1 (5 bases). CDR1 is LNHDA and CDR2 is SQIVND in the germline V gene (reference sequence). V lost 3 bases and J lost 5, with 11 bases in between. The CDR3 is made up of 14 amino acids. This CDR3 is CASSIGGDYQPQHF. The CDR3 DNA is TGTGCCAGTAGTATTGGGGGGGACTATCAGCCCCAGCATTTT.

The gene calls are TRBV18 and TRBJ1-1; D may be TRBD1 (5 bases). In germline, CDR1 is KGHSH, CDR2 LQKENI. The V end was cut by 3 bases, the J end by 2 bases, with 13 bases between. There are 15 residues in the CDR3. In DNA form, the CDR3 reads TGTGCCAGCTCACCGGGGGGAGGCGGAAACACTGAAGCTTTCTTT. As protein: CASSPGGGGNTEAFF.